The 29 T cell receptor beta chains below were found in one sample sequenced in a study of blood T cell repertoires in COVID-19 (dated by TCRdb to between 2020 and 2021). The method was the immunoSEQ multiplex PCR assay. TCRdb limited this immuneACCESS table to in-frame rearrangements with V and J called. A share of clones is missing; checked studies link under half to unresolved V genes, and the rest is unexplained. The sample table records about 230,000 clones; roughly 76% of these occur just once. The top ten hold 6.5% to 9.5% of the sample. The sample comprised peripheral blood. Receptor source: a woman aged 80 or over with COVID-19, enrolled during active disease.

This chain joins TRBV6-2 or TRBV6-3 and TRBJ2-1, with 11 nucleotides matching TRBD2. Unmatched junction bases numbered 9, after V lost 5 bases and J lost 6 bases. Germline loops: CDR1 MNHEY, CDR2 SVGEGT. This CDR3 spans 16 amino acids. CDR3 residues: CASSDSLAGGLNEQFF. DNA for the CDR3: TGTGCCAGCAGTGATTCTCTAGCGGGAGGCCTCAATGAGCAGTTCTTC.

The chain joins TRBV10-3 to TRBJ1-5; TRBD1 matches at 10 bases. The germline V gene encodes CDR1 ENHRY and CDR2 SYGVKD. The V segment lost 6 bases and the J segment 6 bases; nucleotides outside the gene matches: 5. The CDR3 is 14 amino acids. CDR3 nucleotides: TGTGCCATCAGCGCCGGGACAGGGGTTCAGCCCCAGCATTTT. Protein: CAISAGTGVQPQHF.

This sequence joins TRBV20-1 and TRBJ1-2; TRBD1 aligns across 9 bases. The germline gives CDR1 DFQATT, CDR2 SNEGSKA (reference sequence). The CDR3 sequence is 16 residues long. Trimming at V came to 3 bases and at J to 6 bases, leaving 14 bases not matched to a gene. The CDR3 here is CSASLGPTGGADGYTF. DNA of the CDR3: TGCAGTGCTAGTTTGGGGCCCACAGGGGGCGCGGATGGCTACACCTTC.

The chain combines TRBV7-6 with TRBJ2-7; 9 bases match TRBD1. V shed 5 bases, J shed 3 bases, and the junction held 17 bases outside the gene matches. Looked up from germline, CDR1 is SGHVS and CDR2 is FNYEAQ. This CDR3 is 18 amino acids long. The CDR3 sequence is CASSLQGMTGGEHYEQYF. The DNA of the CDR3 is TGTGCCAGCAGCCTCCAGGGGATGACAGGGGGAGAACACTACGAGCAGTACTTC.

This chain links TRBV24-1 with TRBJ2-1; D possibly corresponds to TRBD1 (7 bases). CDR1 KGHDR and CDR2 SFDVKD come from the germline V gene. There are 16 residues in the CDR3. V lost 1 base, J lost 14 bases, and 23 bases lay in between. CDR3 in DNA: TGTGCCACCAGTGATTTAGGGGACAGTCCCGACACGGGGGAGTTCTTC. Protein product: CATSDLGDSPDTGEFF.

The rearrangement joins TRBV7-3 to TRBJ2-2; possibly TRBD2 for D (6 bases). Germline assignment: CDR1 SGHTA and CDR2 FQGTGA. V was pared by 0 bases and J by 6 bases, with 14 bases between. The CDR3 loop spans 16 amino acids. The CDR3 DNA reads TGTGCCAGCAGCTTAACGGGGCAGGGAGGATCCGGGGAGCTGTTTTTT. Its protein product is CASSLTGQGGSGELFF. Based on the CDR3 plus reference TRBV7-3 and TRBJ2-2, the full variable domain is GAGVSQTPSNKVTEKGKYVELRCDPISGHTALYWYRQSLGQGPEFLIYFQGTGAADDSGLPNDRFFAVRPEGSVSTLKIQRTERGDSAVYLCASSLTGQGGSGELFFGEGSRLTVL.

CDR3 amino acids: CASSQEIDSPLHF. As DNA, the CDR3 is TGTGCCAGCAGCCAAGAAATAGATTCACCCCTCCACTTT. V usage is TRBV4-2 and J usage is TRBJ1-6; D is undetermined. This CDR3 comprises 13 residues. V was cut by 0 bases and J by 8 bases, with 5 bases left in between. Germline V gives CDR1 LGHNA, CDR2 YNFKEQ.

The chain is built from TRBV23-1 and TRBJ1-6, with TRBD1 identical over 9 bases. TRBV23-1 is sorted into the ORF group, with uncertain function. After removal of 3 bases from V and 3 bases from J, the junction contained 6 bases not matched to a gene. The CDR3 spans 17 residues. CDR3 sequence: CASSQPDRGYYNSPLHF. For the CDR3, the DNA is TGCGCCAGCAGTCAGCCCGACAGGGGGTACTATAATTCACCCCTCCACTTT.

In DNA, the CDR3 is TGTGCCAGCAGCTTAAGAGCGGGGCATGATACGCAGTATTTT. This gives the protein CASSLRAGHDTQYF. This chain uses TRBV7-2 with TRBJ2-3, with 7 bases lining up with TRBD2. V lost 2 bases to trimming and J lost 6 bases; unmatched junction nucleotides: 5. CDR1 is SGHTA and CDR2 is FQGNSA in the germline V gene. CDR3 length equals 14 residues.

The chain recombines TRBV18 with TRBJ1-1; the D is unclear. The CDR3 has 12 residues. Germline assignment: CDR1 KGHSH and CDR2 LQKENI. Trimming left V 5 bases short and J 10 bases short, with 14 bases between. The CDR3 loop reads CASSVTPSVAFF. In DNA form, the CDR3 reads TGTGCCAGCTCAGTAACGCCGTCGGTAGCTTTCTTT.

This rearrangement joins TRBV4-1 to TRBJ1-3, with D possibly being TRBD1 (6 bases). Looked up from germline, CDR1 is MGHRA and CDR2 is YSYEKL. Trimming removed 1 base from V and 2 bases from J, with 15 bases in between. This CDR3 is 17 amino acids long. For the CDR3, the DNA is TGCGCCAGCAGCCAAGCGGATGGGACAACAACTGGAAACACCATATATTTT. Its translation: CASSQADGTTTGNTIYF.

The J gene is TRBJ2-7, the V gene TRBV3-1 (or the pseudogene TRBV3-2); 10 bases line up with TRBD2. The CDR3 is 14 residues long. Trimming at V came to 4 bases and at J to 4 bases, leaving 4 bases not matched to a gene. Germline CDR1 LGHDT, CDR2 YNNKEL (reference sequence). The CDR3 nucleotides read TGTGCCAGCAGCCCCGGACTAGCGGTTTACGAGCAGTACTTC. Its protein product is CASSPGLAVYEQYF.

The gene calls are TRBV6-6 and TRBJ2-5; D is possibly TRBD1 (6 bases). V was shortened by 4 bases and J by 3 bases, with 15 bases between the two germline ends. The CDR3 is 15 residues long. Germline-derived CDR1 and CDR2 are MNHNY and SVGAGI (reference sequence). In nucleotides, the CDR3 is TGTGCCAGCAGTTCTCCCCAGGGGTCCAAAGAGACCCAGTACTTC. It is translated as CASSSPQGSKETQYF.

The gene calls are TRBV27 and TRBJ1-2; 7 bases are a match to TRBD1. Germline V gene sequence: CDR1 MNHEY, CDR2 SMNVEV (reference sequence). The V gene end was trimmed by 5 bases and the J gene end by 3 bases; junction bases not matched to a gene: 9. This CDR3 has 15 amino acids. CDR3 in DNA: TGTGCCAGCAGTAATTACAAGACAGGGCACTATGGCTACACCTTC. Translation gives CASSNYKTGHYGYTF.

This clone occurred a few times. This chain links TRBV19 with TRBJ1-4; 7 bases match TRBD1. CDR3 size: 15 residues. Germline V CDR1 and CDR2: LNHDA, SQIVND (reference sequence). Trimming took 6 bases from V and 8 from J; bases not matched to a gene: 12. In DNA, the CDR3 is TGTGCCAGTAGCCTCCAGGGGGGAGTAGGGGAAAAACTGTTTTTT. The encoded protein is CASSLQGGVGEKLFF.

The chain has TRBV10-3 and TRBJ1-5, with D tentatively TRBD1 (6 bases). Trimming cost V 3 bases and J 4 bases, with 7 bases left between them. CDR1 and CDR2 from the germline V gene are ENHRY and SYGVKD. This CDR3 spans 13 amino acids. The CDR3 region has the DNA TGTGCCATCAGTGATACAGGGAATCAGCCCCAGCATTTT. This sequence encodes CAISDTGNQPQHF.

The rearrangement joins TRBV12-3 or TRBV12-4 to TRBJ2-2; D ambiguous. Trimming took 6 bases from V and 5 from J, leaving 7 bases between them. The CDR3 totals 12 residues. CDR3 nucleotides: TGTGCCAGCAGAGGAGATACCGGGGAGCTGTTTTTT. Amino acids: CASRGDTGELFF.

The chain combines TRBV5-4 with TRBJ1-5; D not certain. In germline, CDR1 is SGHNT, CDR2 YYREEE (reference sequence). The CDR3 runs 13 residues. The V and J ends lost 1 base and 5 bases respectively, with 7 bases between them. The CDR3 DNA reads TGTGCCAGCAGCTTGAACAGAGATCAGCCCCAGCATTTT. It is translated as CASSLNRDQPQHF.

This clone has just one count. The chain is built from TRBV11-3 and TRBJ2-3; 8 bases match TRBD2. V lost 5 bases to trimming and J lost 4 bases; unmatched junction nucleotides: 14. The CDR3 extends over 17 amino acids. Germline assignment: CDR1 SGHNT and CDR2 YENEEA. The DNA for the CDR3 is TGTGCCAGCAGCCAGAGGGGAACTAGCGGAAGAGCAGATACGCAGTATTTT. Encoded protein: CASSQRGTSGRADTQYF. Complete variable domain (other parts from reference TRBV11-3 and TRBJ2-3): EAGVVQSPRYKIIEKKQPVAFWCNPISGHNTLYWYLQNLGQGPELLIRYENEEAVDDSQLPKDRFSAERLKGVDSTLKIQPAELGDSAVYLCASSQRGTSGRADTQYFGPGTRLTVL.

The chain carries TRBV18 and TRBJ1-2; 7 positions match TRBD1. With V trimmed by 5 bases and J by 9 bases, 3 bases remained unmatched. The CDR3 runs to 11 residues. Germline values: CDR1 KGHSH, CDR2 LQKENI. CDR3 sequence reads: CASSSGGSYTF. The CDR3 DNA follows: TGTGCCAGCTCATCAGGGGGGAGCTACACCTTC.

CDR3 loop: CASSWSGLETQYF. The CDR3 DNA is TGTGCCAGCAGCTGGTCAGGGCTAGAGACCCAGTACTTC. The chain combines TRBV7-2 with TRBJ2-5; weak D call: TRBD1 (5 bases). Germline V gives CDR1 SGHTA, CDR2 FQGNSA. The CDR3 is 13 amino acids. V was pared by 4 bases and J by 4 bases, with 10 bases between.

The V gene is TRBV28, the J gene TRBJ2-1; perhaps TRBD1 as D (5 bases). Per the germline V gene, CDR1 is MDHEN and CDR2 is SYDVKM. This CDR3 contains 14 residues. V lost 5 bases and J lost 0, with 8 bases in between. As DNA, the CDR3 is TGTGCCAGCAGTCGACAGAGCTCCTACAATGAGCAGTTCTTC. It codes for CASSRQSSYNEQFF.

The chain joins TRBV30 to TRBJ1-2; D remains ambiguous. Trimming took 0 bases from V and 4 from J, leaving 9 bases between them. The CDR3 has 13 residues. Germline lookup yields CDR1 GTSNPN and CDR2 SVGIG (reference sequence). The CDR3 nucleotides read TGTGCCTGGAGTGTGGCAGGAGGCTATGGCTACACCTTC. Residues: CAWSVAGGYGYTF.

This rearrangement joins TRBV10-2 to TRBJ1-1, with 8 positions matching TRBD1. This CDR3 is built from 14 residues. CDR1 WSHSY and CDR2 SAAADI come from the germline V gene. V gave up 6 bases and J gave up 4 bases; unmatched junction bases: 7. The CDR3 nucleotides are TGCGCCAGCAGAGATATAGACAGGGGCACTGAAGCTTTCTTT. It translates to CASRDIDRGTEAFF.

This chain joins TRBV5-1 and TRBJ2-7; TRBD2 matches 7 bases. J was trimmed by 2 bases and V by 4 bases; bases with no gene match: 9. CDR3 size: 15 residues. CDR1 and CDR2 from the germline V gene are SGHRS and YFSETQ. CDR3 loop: CASSPREGAPYEQYF. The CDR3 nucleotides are TGCGCCAGCAGCCCCAGGGAGGGTGCCCCCTACGAGCAGTACTTC.

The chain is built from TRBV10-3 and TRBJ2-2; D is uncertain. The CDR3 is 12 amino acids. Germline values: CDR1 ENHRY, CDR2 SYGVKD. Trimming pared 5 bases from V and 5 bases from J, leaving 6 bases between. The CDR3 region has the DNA TGTGCCATCAGTAAATCTACCGGGGAGCTGTTTTTT. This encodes CAISKSTGELFF.

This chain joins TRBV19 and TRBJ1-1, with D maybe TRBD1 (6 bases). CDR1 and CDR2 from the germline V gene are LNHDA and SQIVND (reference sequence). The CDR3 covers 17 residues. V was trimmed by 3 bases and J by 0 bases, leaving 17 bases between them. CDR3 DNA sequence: TGTGCCAGTAGTATGCGGCCGGGACATGCTCTGAACACTGAAGCTTTCTTT. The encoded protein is CASSMRPGHALNTEAFF.

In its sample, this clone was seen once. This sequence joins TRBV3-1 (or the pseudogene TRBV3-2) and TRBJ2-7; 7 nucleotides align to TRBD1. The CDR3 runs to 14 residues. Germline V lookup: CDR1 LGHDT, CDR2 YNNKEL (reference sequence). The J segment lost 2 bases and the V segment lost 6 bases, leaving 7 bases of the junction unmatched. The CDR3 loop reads CASSRQGRTYEQYF. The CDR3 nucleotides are TGTGCCAGCAGTAGACAGGGACGGACCTACGAGCAGTACTTC.

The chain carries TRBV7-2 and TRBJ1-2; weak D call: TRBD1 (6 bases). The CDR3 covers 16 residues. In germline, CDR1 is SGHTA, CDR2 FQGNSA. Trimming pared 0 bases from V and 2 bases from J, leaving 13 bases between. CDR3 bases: TGTGCCAGCAGCTTAGCACAGGGATTCCTAAACTATGGCTACACCTTC. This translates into CASSLAQGFLNYGYTF.